The rows below give T cell receptor beta chains drawn from one sample of a study of blood T cells in healthy people across ages. TCRdb re-called the 5' RACE reads through MiXCR, storing one row per CDR3 protein. This sample yields 1.5 million to 2 million distinct CDR3 sequences, of which 28% are seen a single time; 7% to 9% belongs to the top ten. Sequenced material: blood. Every receptor here comes from a woman in her 30s in good health. CDR3s include the opening cysteine and the closing phenylalanine or tryptophan. A D gene is named only where the DNA matches it firmly. Some rows mark clone size as missing; the rest say once, few, many or name a class of expanded clone.

J gene,V gene,D gene,clone size,CDR3 DNA,CDR3 protein
TRBJ1-3,TRBV6-5,.,few,TGTGCCAGCACGGGTCCTGGAAACACCATATATTTT,CASTGPGNTIYF
TRBJ2-2,TRBV24-1,TRBD2,.,TGTGCCACCAGTGGCAGCGGGAACACCGGGGGGCTGTTTTTT,CATSGSGNTGGLFF
TRBJ2-1,TRBV5-1,.,.,TGCGCCAGCAGCTCGGGAGTGGCCGGCGGGGTCGATGAGCAGTTCTTC,CASSSGVAGGVDEQFF
TRBJ2-2,TRBV12-3/TRBV12-4,TRBD1,few,TGTGCCAGCAGACCCGGGACAGGGAAGGCCGGGGAGCTGTTTTTT,CASRPGTGKAGELFF
TRBJ2-2,TRBV11-2,TRBD1,.,TGTGCCAGCAGCTTAGTGGGGACAGGCAACACCGGGGAGCTGTTTTTT,CASSLVGTGNTGELFF
TRBJ1-4,TRBV7-9,.,.,TGTGCCAGCAGCTTTGGATTTTCAGGGAAGCCCGAAAAACTGTTTTTT,CASSFGFSGKPEKLFF
TRBJ1-4,TRBV9,.,.,TGTGCCAGCAGCCGTGACAGAGTGGGCGATGAAAAACGGTTTTTT,CASSRDRVGDEKRFF
TRBJ2-1,TRBV20-1,.,.,TGCAGTGCTGACGGGGGGCGCTACAATGAGCAGTTCTTC,CSADGGRYNEQFF
TRBJ2-3,TRBV20-1,.,.,TGCAGTGCTCGCCTGGGGTCTAGCACAGATACGCAGTATTTT,CSARLGSSTDTQYF
TRBJ2-3,TRBV5-1,.,many,TGCGCCAGCAGCAACGGAGGGGTCGCAGATACGCAGTATTTT,CASSNGGVADTQYF
TRBJ2-6,TRBV18,.,.,TGTGCCAGCTCACAGCTTAGTAACAGAAATCAACTTTACTCTGGGGCCAACGTCCTGACTTTC,CASSQLSNRNQLYSGANVLTF
TRBJ1-5,TRBV5-1,.,few,TGCGCCAGCAGCTTGGAAGGGACGAGCAGTCAGCCCCAGCATTTT,CASSLEGTSSQPQHF
TRBJ2-2,TRBV2,TRBD1,.,TGTGCCAGCAGTGAACAGGGGGTATTGAGGACCGGGGAGCGGTTTTTT,CASSEQGVLRTGERFF
TRBJ1-4,TRBV27,TRBD1,.,TGTGTCAGCAGTTTATTGACAGGGAAAGAAAAACTGTTTTTT,CVSSLLTGKEKLFF
TRBJ2-5,TRBV2,.,.,TGTGCCAGCAGTGAACAAGGGGTTCGTGAGCAGTACTTC,CASSEQGVREQYF
TRBJ2-6,TRBV12-3/TRBV12-4,TRBD1,few,TGTGCCAGCAGTTTTGCACAGGGGGAATCTGGGGCCAACGTCCTGACTTTC,CASSFAQGESGANVLTF
TRBJ1-2,TRBV12-3/TRBV12-4,TRBD1,few,TGTGCCAGCAGTGAGATCGGGACAGGTCAGCATGGCTACACCTTC,CASSEIGTGQHGYTF
TRBJ2-7,TRBV7-9,.,.,TGTGCCAGCAGCTTAGACCTTCTTCGCGAGCAGTACTTC,CASSLDLLREQYF
TRBJ2-3,TRBV2,.,.,TGTGCCAGCAGTGCAGGGTCGGGAGATACGCAGTATTTT,CASSAGSGDTQYF
TRBJ2-1,TRBV20-1,TRBD2,few,TGCAGTGCCTCCAGCCCCCTACCGGGAGGGTACAATGAGCAGTTCTTC,CSASSPLPGGYNEQFF
TRBJ2-3,TRBV30,.,.,TGTGCCTGGAGTCCTCTCCGGGACACTGCCCGAAGGGATACGCAGTATTTT,CAWSPLRDTARRDTQYF
TRBJ1-2,TRBV20-1,TRBD1,many,TGCAGTGCCAAAAGACAGGGGGCGGGAGGCTACACCTTC,CSAKRQGAGGYTF
TRBJ1-1,TRBV5-1,TRBD1,.,TGCGCCAGCAGCTGGACAGGGGTCTGGGGGAACACTGAAGCTTTCTTT,CASSWTGVWGNTEAFF
TRBJ2-1,TRBV4-1,.,.,TGCGCCAGCAGCCAAGGCAAGTTAGATGAGCAGTTCTTC,CASSQGKLDEQFF
TRBJ2-2,TRBV28,TRBD2,.,TGTGCCAGCAGTTTGTTAGCGGGGCCCACCGGGGAGCTGTTTTTT,CASSLLAGPTGELFF
TRBJ2-2,TRBV27,TRBD1,once,TGTGCCAGCAGTCAGTGGCAGGGGGCGGCCGGGGAGCTGTTTTTT,CASSQWQGAAGELFF
TRBJ1-5,TRBV9,TRBD1,few,TGTGCCAGCAGCGTAGGGGGGACAGCTAATCAGCCCCAGCATTTT,CASSVGGTANQPQHF
TRBJ2-7,TRBV10-3,TRBD1,many,TGTGCCATCAGTCGACAGGGCCCCTACGAGCAGTACTTC,CAISRQGPYEQYF
TRBJ2-5,TRBV20-1,TRBD1,few,TGCAGTGCTAGGGGTCGAGGGACAGGGGAGACCCAGTACTTC,CSARGRGTGETQYF
TRBJ2-5,TRBV4-3,.,many,TGCGCCAGCAGCCCAGGGGTGGGGAGGGAGACCCAGTACTTC,CASSPGVGRETQYF
TRBJ2-1,TRBV10-3,TRBD2,.,TGTGCCATCAGTGAGTCCACGAGCGGGGGATTAAACAATGAGCAGTTCTTC,CAISESTSGGLNNEQFF
TRBJ1-1,TRBV5-1,TRBD1,.,TGCGCCAGCAGCACGGACAGGCGCCCTCCATCCGAAGCTTTCTTT,CASSTDRRPPSEAFF
TRBJ1-2,TRBV5-1,TRBD1,.,TGCGCCAGCAGCTTGGGACAGGGATGCTATGGCTACACCTTC,CASSLGQGCYGYTF
TRBJ1-4,TRBV29-1,.,few,TGCAGCGTCTACAGGGAGGAAAAACTGTTTTTT,CSVYREEKLFF
TRBJ2-1,TRBV2,.,.,TGCGCCAGCAGCTTACTCCGGGCCTACAATGAGCGGTTCTTC,CASSLLRAYNERFF
TRBJ2-3,TRBV28,TRBD1,many,TGTGCCAGCACTCATGGGCGGGACAGGGGTCTTACGCAGTATTTT,CASTHGRDRGLTQYF
TRBJ2-1,TRBV15,TRBD1,few,TGTGCCACCAGCAGAGATGCGGCAGGGGGCTGGAATGAGCAGTTCTTC,CATSRDAAGGWNEQFF
TRBJ2-7,TRBV15,TRBD2,few,TGTGCCACCAGTACCATAGGGCTAGCGGCTTACGAGCAGTACTTC,CATSTIGLAAYEQYF
TRBJ2-3,TRBV7-8,.,.,TGTGCCAGCAGCCTGAGGGTAGACCCGGGTAGTGTCACAGATACGCAGTATTTT,CASSLRVDPGSVTDTQYF
TRBJ2-7,TRBV24-1,.,many,TGTGCCACCAGTGAGGGGAGCTCCTACGAGCAGTACTTC,CATSEGSSYEQYF
TRBJ1-2,TRBV12-3/TRBV12-4,.,.,TGTGCCAGCAGCGCACAGCGGATCCGGTCCTATGGCTACACCTTC,CASSAQRIRSYGYTF
TRBJ1-1,TRBV4-3,.,.,TGCGCCAGCAGCCAAGCCCCCGGTCGGTACACTGAAGCTTTCTTT,CASSQAPGRYTEAFF
TRBJ1-4,TRBV6-6,.,.,TGTGCCAGCACCCTGGGGGGTCCTCCACTTAATGAAAAACTGTTTTTT,CASTLGGPPLNEKLFF
TRBJ2-3,TRBV11-2,.,few,TGTGCCAGCAGCTTAGATGGAACAGCAGATACGCAGTATTTT,CASSLDGTADTQYF
TRBJ2-3,TRBV7-9,TRBD2,few,TGTGCCAGCGCTAGCGGAGCTGGCACAGATACGCAGTATTTT,CASASGAGTDTQYF